Following are 25 T cell receptor beta chains from one sample sequenced in a study of graft-versus-host responses after intestinal transplantation. Grafts had their tissue processed, releasing intraepithelial and lamina propria lymphocytes. Measured with immunoSEQ multiplex PCR; TCRdb has only the in-frame clones, and not every one. The repertoire holds 20,000 to 25,000 clones, roughly four fifths seen once, with around 3% in the top ten. The sequences come from ileum tissue, collected 12 days after intestinal transplant. These receptors were taken from a human patient who received an intestinal transplant, so some T cells may come from the graft donor.

The genes are TRBV6-1 and TRBJ1-1, with 7 bases fitting TRBD1. The J segment lost 0 bases and the V segment lost 6 bases, leaving 7 bases of the junction unmatched. Per the germline V gene, CDR1 is MNHNS and CDR2 is SASEGT. The CDR3 totals 15 residues. The CDR3 here is CASRTGLLMNTEAFF. In DNA, the CDR3 is TGTGCCAGCAGGACAGGGTTGCTGATGAACACTGAAGCTTTCTTT.

By proportion, this clone is medium-sized. The chain couples TRBV11-2 to TRBJ2-3; tentative D call: TRBD2 (5 bases). The ends were cut back, 5 bases at V and 4 bases at J, with 13 bases in the middle. CDR3 length: 14 amino acids. CDR1 is SGHAT, CDR2 FQNNGV, per germline. CDR3 bases: TGTGCCAGCAGCCCCGGGATGCTGTCAGATACGCAGTATTTT. As protein: CASSPGMLSDTQYF. Together with reference TRBV11-2 and TRBJ2-3, the CDR3 gives the full variable domain: EAGVAQSPRYKIIEKRQSVAFWCNPISGHATLYWYQQILGQGPKLLIQFQNNGVVDDSQLPKDRFSAERLKGVDSTLKIQPAKLEDSAVYLCASSPGMLSDTQYFGPGTRLTVL.

This clone occurred once. The CDR3 nucleotides read TGTGCCAGCAACTCAGAACGGGGTGGTGAGCAGTTCTTC. Translated: CASNSERGGEQFF. This chain links TRBV6-1 with TRBJ2-1; D possibly corresponds to TRBD2 (5 bases). The V end was cut by 7 bases, the J end by 9 bases, with 16 bases between. CDR1 is MNHNS, CDR2 SASEGT, per germline. The CDR3 is 13 amino acids.

The chain links TRBV27 to TRBJ2-1; 8 bases fit TRBD1. With 6 bases clipped from V and 8 bases from J, the junction kept 6 bases outside the gene matches. CDR3 length: 13 amino acids. CDR1 is MNHEY, CDR2 SMNVEV, per germline (reference sequence). CDR3 coding DNA: TGTGCCAGCAGCGCACAGGGGGTCGATGAGCAGTTCTTC. Translation gives CASSAQGVDEQFF.

CDR3 in DNA: TGTGCCAGCAGTTACTCGATGGAGCTTGGGGAGCTGTTTTTT. It yields the protein CASSYSMELGELFF. The V and J genes are TRBV6-5 and TRBJ2-2; D gene uncertain. The CDR3 has 14 residues. The germline CDR1 and CDR2 sequences are MNHEY and SVGAGI. Trimming took off 0 bases at V and 8 bases at J, with 10 bases between the two ends.

V gene TRBV4-2 combines with J gene TRBJ2-1; 9 bases line up with TRBD2. From germline, CDR1 is LGHNA and CDR2 YNFKEQ. CDR3 length: 16 residues. The V gene end was trimmed by 0 bases and the J gene end by 8 bases; junction bases not matched to a gene: 8. The CDR3: CASSQDWAGGADEQFF. CDR3 nucleotide sequence: TGTGCCAGCAGCCAAGATTGGGCGGGGGGGGCGGATGAGCAGTTCTTC.

The chain employs TRBV9 and TRBJ2-2; D possibly corresponds to TRBD2 (7 bases). Between the trimmed V and J ends, which lost 7 bases and 7 bases, there was a span of 17 bases. Germline V gene sequence: CDR1 SGDLS, CDR2 YYNGEE. The CDR3 spans 14 residues. The CDR3 DNA reads TGTGCCAGCTGGTCGGGGGGCCGCGTCGGGGAGCTGTTTTTT. It is translated as CASWSGGRVGELFF. Drawing the rest from reference TRBV9 and TRBJ2-2, the complete variable domain is DSGVTQTPKHLITATGQRVTLRCSPRSGDLSVYWYQQSLDQGLQFLIQYYNGEERAKGNILERFSAQQFPDLHSELNLSSLELGDSALYFCASWSGGRVGELFFGEGSRLTVL.

This chain connects TRBV6-6 to TRBJ2-1; TRBD2 aligns across 8 bases. V trimming: 4 bases; J trimming: 5 bases; junction bases outside the gene matches: 10. Germline CDR1 is MNHNY and CDR2 is SVGAGI (reference sequence). The CDR3 runs to 16 residues. The CDR3 DNA reads TGTGCCAGCAGTTGGGCGGGAGGAGGGGGGAACAATGAGCAGTTCTTC. It codes for CASSWAGGGGNNEQFF.

This chain links TRBV6-1 with TRBJ1-1, with 8 bases matching TRBD1. V gave up 8 bases and J gave up 4 bases; unmatched junction bases: 12. Per the germline V gene, CDR1 is MNHNS and CDR2 is SASEGT. The CDR3 extends over 15 amino acids. This chain's CDR3 is CASWTGFGVTTEAFF. CDR3 coding DNA: TGTGCCAGCTGGACAGGGTTTGGGGTGACCACTGAAGCTTTCTTT.

V and J are TRBV9 and TRBJ2-3, with 11 bases matching TRBD2. CDR3 size: 15 residues. Germline CDR1 reads SGDLS; CDR2 reads YYNGEE. The J segment lost 6 bases and the V segment lost 0 bases, leaving 3 bases of the junction unmatched. The CDR3 region is CASSVVTSGADTQYF. Written as DNA, the CDR3 is TGTGCCAGCAGCGTAGTGACTAGCGGGGCGGATACGCAGTATTTT. Complete variable domain (other parts from reference TRBV9 and TRBJ2-3): DSGVTQTPKHLITATGQRVTLRCSPRSGDLSVYWYQQSLDQGLQFLIQYYNGEERAKGNILERFSAQQFPDLHSELNLSSLELGDSALYFCASSVVTSGADTQYFGPGTRLTVL.

This chain uses TRBV11-2 with TRBJ2-3; perhaps TRBD1 as D (6 bases). V was cut by 1 base and J by 7 bases, with 12 bases left in between. The CDR3 length is 14 residues. The V gene's germline CDR1 is SGHAT and CDR2 FQNNGV. This CDR3 reads CASSLGPQGHTQYF. CDR3 DNA sequence: TGTGCCAGCAGCTTAGGACCCCAGGGGCATACGCAGTATTTT.

The chain combines TRBV7-9 with TRBJ1-1; 7 nucleotides agree with TRBD1. The junction had 5 bases not matched to a gene; V was cut back by 5 bases and J by 5 bases. This CDR3 contains 13 residues. Per germline, CDR1 SEHNR and CDR2 FQNEAQ (reference sequence). The DNA for the CDR3 is TGTGCCAGCAGCCTGACAGGGTATACTGAAGCTTTCTTT. Translating it yields CASSLTGYTEAFF.

The chain employs TRBV7-9 and TRBJ1-3, with D tentatively TRBD1 (6 bases). From germline, CDR1 is SEHNR and CDR2 FQNEAQ (reference sequence). The length of the CDR3 is 17 residues. Trimming took 4 bases from V and 1 from J, leaving 17 bases between them. CDR3 DNA: TGTGCCAGCAGCTCAAACCGACAGGTTTGGTCTGGAAACACCATATATTTT. It is translated as CASSSNRQVWSGNTIYF.

The rearrangement joins TRBV6-5 to TRBJ2-2, with D perhaps TRBD2 (7 bases). CDR3 length equals 14 residues. The V gene lost 6 bases and the J gene lost 6 bases, with 14 bases spanning the gap. CDR1 and CDR2 from the germline V gene are MNHEY and SVGAGI. The CDR3 protein is CASRSGGPSGELFF. The DNA of the CDR3 is TGTGCCAGCAGATCCGGGGGGCCGTCCGGGGAGCTGTTTTTT.

The chain couples TRBV7-8 to TRBJ2-7, with 9 nucleotides matching TRBD1. The length of the CDR3 is 15 residues. V lost 5 bases to trimming and J lost 5 bases; unmatched junction nucleotides: 10. Germline assignment: CDR1 SGHVS and CDR2 FQNEAQ. For the CDR3, the DNA is TGTGCCAGCAGCGCAAGGACAGGGGCTTTGGACGAGCAGTACTTC. This translates into CASSARTGALDEQYF.

This clone is deemed large. The rearrangement joins TRBV9 to TRBJ1-2, with 8 positions matching TRBD1. The CDR3 has 12 residues. Germline V gives CDR1 SGDLS, CDR2 YYNGEE. Germline trimming cut 3 bases from V and 7 bases from J; bases unmatched to any gene: 2. This CDR3 is CASSATGVGYTF. The DNA for the CDR3 is TGTGCCAGCAGCGCGACAGGGGTTGGCTACACCTTC.

The chain uses TRBV9 and TRBJ1-5; 7 nucleotides line up with TRBD1. This CDR3 region has 13 residues. V dropped 3 bases and J dropped 3; count of bases not matched to a gene: 0. Germline lookup yields CDR1 SGDLS and CDR2 YYNGEE. The CDR3 protein is CASSEGANQPQHF. CDR3 sequence (DNA): TGTGCCAGCAGCGAGGGGGCCAATCAGCCCCAGCATTTT. The complete variable domain, with remaining parts taken from reference TRBV9 and TRBJ1-5, reads DSGVTQTPKHLITATGQRVTLRCSPRSGDLSVYWYQQSLDQGLQFLIQYYNGEERAKGNILERFSAQQFPDLHSELNLSSLELGDSALYFCASSEGANQPQHFGDGTRLSIL.

The V gene is TRBV5-4, the J gene TRBJ2-1, with 11 bases that match TRBD2. The CDR3 runs to 17 residues. After removal of 0 bases from V and 8 bases from J, the junction contained 10 bases not matched to a gene. The germline V gene encodes CDR1 SGHNT and CDR2 YYREEE (reference sequence). For the CDR3, the DNA is TGTGCCAGCAGCTTGGGGGGTTTACTAGCGGGAGTGGATGAGCAGTTCTTC. Translation gives CASSLGGLLAGVDEQFF.

As regards this clone: The junction shows a germline mismatch at one end, possibly a read error. This chain uses TRBV30 with TRBJ1-6; no reliable D call. Germline CDR1 and CDR2: GTSNPN and SVGIG (reference sequence). This CDR3 region has 13 residues. CDR3 amino acids: CAWSYSNNSPLHF. The DNA of the CDR3 is TGTGCCTGGAGTTACTCCAATAATTCACCCCTCCACTTT.

The V call is TRBV6-6, the J call TRBJ2-2, with TRBD2 matching 8 bases. The CDR3 extends over 13 amino acids. The ends lost 7 bases at V and 4 bases at J; junction bases unmatched: 2. Per germline, CDR1 MNHNY and CDR2 SVGAGI (reference sequence). CDR3 residues: CASNGGGTGELFF. In DNA, the CDR3 is TGTGCCAGCAACGGGGGGGGCACCGGGGAGCTGTTTTTT.

In this sample, this clone turned up a few times. This sequence joins TRBV4-1 and TRBJ2-5; tentatively, D is TRBD1 (6 bases). The germline gives CDR1 MGHRA, CDR2 YSYEKL. CDR3 length equals 15 residues. The V end lost 1 base, the J end lost 9 bases, and 18 bases lay between the germline ends. The CDR3 protein is CASSQVVQAEGAQYF. Written as DNA, the CDR3 is TGCGCCAGCAGCCAAGTGGTGCAGGCCGAGGGGGCCCAGTACTTC.

This chain joins TRBV18 and TRBJ1-1; D ambiguous. The V end was cut by 2 bases, the J end by 2 bases, with 18 bases between. Germline CDR1 and CDR2: KGHSH and LQKENI. The CDR3 loop spans 17 amino acids. DNA for the CDR3: TGTGCCAGCTCACCAACCATGAGCAGAGGTAAAAACACTGAAGCTTTCTTT. Translation gives CASSPTMSRGKNTEAFF.

The genes are TRBV7-9 and TRBJ2-7; a weak D match, TRBD1 (5 bases). Germline CDR1 and CDR2: SEHNR and FQNEAQ (reference sequence). The V end was cut by 5 bases, the J end by 3 bases, with 8 bases between. The length of the CDR3 is 12 residues. The CDR3 region has the DNA TGTGCCAGCAGCGGGGCCGACTACGAGCAGTACTTC. It translates to CASSGADYEQYF.

V is TRBV10-1 and J is TRBJ1-2; D call uncertain. Trimming removed 10 bases at V and 7 bases at J, with 16 bases between. Germline V CDR1 and CDR2: WNHNN, SYGVQD (reference sequence). The CDR3 has 12 residues. The CDR3 is CATPAMVPGYTF. CDR3 coding DNA: TGCGCCACCCCCGCGATGGTTCCTGGCTACACCTTC.

This rearrangement joins TRBV7-2 to TRBJ1-3; D gene uncertain. This CDR3 region has 13 residues. CDR1 SGHTA and CDR2 FQGNSA come from the germline V gene. V lost 5 bases, J lost 0 bases, and 5 bases lay in between. The CDR3, as DNA: TGTGCCAGCAGCCAGATCTCTGGAAACACCATATATTTT. Translation gives CASSQISGNTIYF. The variable domain in full, with the rest retrieved from reference TRBV7-2 and TRBJ1-3, is GAGVSQSPSNKVTEKGKDVELRCDPISGHTALYWYRQSLGQGLEFLIYFQGNSAPDKSGLPSDRFSAERTGGSVSTLTIQRTQQEDSAVYLCASSQISGNTIYFGEGSWLTVV.